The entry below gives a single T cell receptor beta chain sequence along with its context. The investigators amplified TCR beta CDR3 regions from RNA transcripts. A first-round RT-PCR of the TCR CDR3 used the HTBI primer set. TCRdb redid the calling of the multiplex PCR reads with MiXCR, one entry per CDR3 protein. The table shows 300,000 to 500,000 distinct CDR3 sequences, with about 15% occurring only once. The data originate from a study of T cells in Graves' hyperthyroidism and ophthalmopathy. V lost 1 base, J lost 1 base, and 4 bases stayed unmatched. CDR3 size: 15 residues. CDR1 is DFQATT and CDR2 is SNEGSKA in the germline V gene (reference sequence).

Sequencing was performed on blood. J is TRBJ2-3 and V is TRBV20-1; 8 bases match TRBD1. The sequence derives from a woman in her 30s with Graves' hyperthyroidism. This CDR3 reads CSARVWGQGTDTQYF. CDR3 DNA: TGCAGTGCTAGAGTGTGGGGACAGGGCACAGATACGCAGTATTTT.